This T cell receptor beta chain was found in a study of cytomegalovirus exposure and HLA in healthy donors. Points from the study as a whole: The study recorded some 160 TCR beta chains that were cytomegalovirus-associated.

Clones were sequenced by immunoSEQ multiplex PCR, and TCRdb holds only the in-frame ones, with some missing. The table records 120,000 or so clones, roughly 90% of them present only once. The germline V gene has CDR1 GTSNPN and CDR2 SVGIG (reference sequence). V shed 5 bases, J shed 11 bases, and the junction held 14 bases outside the gene matches. The CDR3 extends over 14 amino acids. A word on this clone: Antigen unknown.

This chain uses TRBV30 with TRBJ1-1; 10 bases line up with TRBD1. Sequencing used PBMCs. This TCR was recovered from a young woman in good health and CMV-seronegative. CDR3 coding DNA: TGTGCCTGGCGCCTTCCGGGACAGGGGTTTACGGCTTTCTTT. It codes for CAWRLPGQGFTAFF.